Following are 19 T cell receptor beta chains from one sample sequenced in a study of blood T cell repertoires in COVID-19 (dated by TCRdb to the early 2020s). The method was the immunoSEQ multiplex PCR assay. The clones in this table, taken by TCRdb from immuneACCESS, are in-frame only. Not every clone is retained; where verified, under half of the shortfall comes from an unresolved V gene, and the cause of the rest is unknown. The sample has 200,000 to 250,000 clones on record, 85% of them singletons. The ten most abundant clones make up over 5.5% of the sample. Sequencing input: peripheral blood. The receptors shown here come from an older woman with active or convalescent COVID-19.

The chain recombines TRBV5-1 with TRBJ1-1, with D unresolved. The CDR3 totals 14 residues. V lost 5 bases and J lost 5, with 16 bases in between. The V gene's germline CDR1 is SGHRS and CDR2 YFSETQ. The CDR3 region has the DNA TGCGCCAGCAGTCCCCCCGGCCCGGGGACTGAAGCTTTCTTT. It translates to CASSPPGPGTEAFF.

In this sample, this clone turned up once. The chain has TRBV19 and TRBJ2-1, with 8 bases lining up with TRBD2. Trimming cost V 3 bases and J 8 bases; bases outside gene matches: 21. CDR3 size: 19 residues. Germline V lookup: CDR1 LNHDA, CDR2 SQIVND (reference sequence). The CDR3 DNA reads as TGTGCCAGTAGTATCCAACCGGGACTAGAGGTCCCCTTCATGGATGAGCAGTTCTTC. Translated, it gives CASSIQPGLEVPFMDEQFF.

V usage is TRBV7-9 and J usage is TRBJ2-5; TRBD1 matches 12 bases. V lost 5 bases to trimming and J lost 4 bases; unmatched junction nucleotides: 5. The CDR3 covers 15 residues. Germline assignment: CDR1 SEHNR and CDR2 FQNEAQ (reference sequence). CDR3 in amino acids: CASSRDRGHLETQYF. In DNA form, the CDR3 reads TGTGCCAGCAGCCGGGACAGGGGGCACCTAGAGACCCAGTACTTC.

The table lists this clone with a few counts. V usage is TRBV11-2 and J usage is TRBJ2-2; weak D call: TRBD1 (5 bases). The CDR3 has 15 residues. V gave up 0 bases and J gave up 1 base, with 6 bases separating them. Germline CDR1 reads SGHAT; CDR2 reads FQNNGV. CDR3 region: CASSLEGLNTGELFF. As DNA, the CDR3 is TGTGCCAGCAGCTTAGAGGGGCTGAACACCGGGGAGCTGTTTTTT.

About this clone itself: Germline and junction disagree at one end, which may indicate a read error. V and J are TRBV3-1 (or the pseudogene TRBV3-2) and TRBJ1-1; a possible D gene is TRBD1 (6 bases). The CDR3 runs to 17 residues. Germline values: CDR1 LGHDT, CDR2 YNNKEL (reference sequence). The CDR3, as DNA: TGTGCCGGCAGCCCCATGAGTTGGGGGCGGGTGGACACTGAAGCTTTCTTT. Residues: CAGSPMSWGRVDTEAFF.

V gene TRBV15 combines with J gene TRBJ2-1; the D is unclear. The CDR3 runs to 13 residues. Germline loops: CDR1 LNHNV, CDR2 YYDKDF (reference sequence). The V end lost 0 bases, the J end lost 13 bases, and 13 bases lay between the germline ends. CDR3 sequence reads: CATSRDRVGSQFF. CDR3 bases: TGTGCCACCAGCAGAGATCGGGTCGGGTCACAGTTCTTC.

This chain uses TRBV5-1 with TRBJ2-7; 7 bases align to TRBD1. CDR1 is SGHRS, CDR2 YFSETQ, per germline. CDR3 length: 15 amino acids. J gave up 3 bases and V 3 bases, and 9 bases lay outside the gene matches. CDR3 nucleotides: TGCGCCAGCAGCTGGGGACAGAATGGACTCTACGAGCAGTACTTC. Its translation: CASSWGQNGLYEQYF.

This sequence joins TRBV6-1 and TRBJ1-1, with D uncertain. The germline CDR1 and CDR2 sequences are MNHNS and SASEGT. The length of the CDR3 is 11 residues. V was shortened by 1 base and J by 11 bases, with 8 bases between the two germline ends. The CDR3 region is CASSEDGSAFF. In DNA, the CDR3 is TGTGCCAGCAGTGAAGACGGGAGTGCTTTCTTT.

This clone was detected a few times. The V gene is TRBV28, the J gene TRBJ1-2, with TRBD1 matching over 9 bases. Looked up from germline, CDR1 is MDHEN and CDR2 is SYDVKM. The CDR3 consists of 15 residues. With V trimmed by 2 bases and J by 4 bases, 5 bases remained unmatched. The CDR3 region is CASSLEGQGLYGYTF. The CDR3 DNA reads as TGTGCCAGCAGTTTAGAGGGACAGGGCCTCTATGGCTACACCTTC.

This clone was observed a handful of times. V is TRBV19 and J is TRBJ2-5, with a possible D match to TRBD2 (5 bases). This CDR3 region has 13 residues. Trimming removed 5 bases at V and 8 bases at J, with 15 bases between. Germline CDR1 reads LNHDA; CDR2 reads SQIVND (reference sequence). The CDR3 DNA reads as TGTGCCAGTAGTTCCCCGGAGGCAGGCACCCAGTACTTC. As protein: CASSSPEAGTQYF.

The rearrangement joins TRBV19 to TRBJ2-7; 8 bases map to TRBD2. The length of the CDR3 is 14 residues. The trim removed 9 bases at V and 3 bases at J, leaving 10 bases unmatched. The germline V gene has CDR1 LNHDA and CDR2 SQIVND (reference sequence). For the CDR3, the DNA is TGTGCCAGCTCGGACACTAGCGGAGGCTACGAGCAGTACTTC. Its translation: CASSDTSGGYEQYF.

This chain joins TRBV19 and TRBJ2-1; no clear D. The CDR3 runs to 13 residues. In germline, CDR1 is LNHDA, CDR2 SQIVND (reference sequence). The V end was cut by 5 bases, the J end by 7 bases, with 12 bases between. The CDR3 protein is CASSWSDSNEQFF. CDR3 DNA: TGTGCCAGTAGTTGGTCCGACTCGAATGAGCAGTTCTTC.

The chain carries TRBV5-4 and TRBJ1-2; a weak D match, TRBD1 (5 bases). V gave up 0 bases and J gave up 4 bases, with 7 bases separating them. Germline V gene sequence: CDR1 SGHNT, CDR2 YYREEE (reference sequence). This CDR3 has 13 amino acids. The CDR3 DNA reads TGTGCCAGCAGCTTGGAGGGGATCTATGGCTACACCTTC. It encodes CASSLEGIYGYTF.

The gene calls are TRBV11-3 and TRBJ2-1; tentative D call: TRBD2 (6 bases). Germline CDR1 SGHNT, CDR2 YENEEA. Trimming removed 1 base at V and 7 bases at J, with 11 bases between. The length of the CDR3 is 14 residues. CDR3 coding DNA: TGTGCCAGCAGCTTAGCGGGAGTGTGGAATGAGCAGTTCTTC. As protein: CASSLAGVWNEQFF. Complete variable domain (other parts from reference TRBV11-3 and TRBJ2-1): EAGVVQSPRYKIIEKKQPVAFWCNPISGHNTLYWYLQNLGQGPELLIRYENEEAVDDSQLPKDRFSAERLKGVDSTLKIQPAELGDSAVYLCASSLAGVWNEQFFGPGTRLTVL.

The chain uses TRBV2 and TRBJ2-5, with 11 bases fitting TRBD2. Germline V lookup: CDR1 SNHLY, CDR2 FYNNEI. Trimming removed 3 bases from V and 4 bases from J; junction bases left unmatched: 7. The CDR3 is 16 amino acids. DNA of the CDR3: TGTGCCAGCAGTGAGTCTAGCGGGAGGTTTTCAGAGACCCAGTACTTC. Amino acid sequence: CASSESSGRFSETQYF.

The CDR3 DNA reads TGTGCCACCAGTCCCCCAGGACTCAACTACGAGCAGTACGTC. Amino acids: CATSPPGLNYEQYV. The chain links TRBV24-1 to TRBJ2-7, with D possibly matching TRBD2 (5 bases). V was pared by 6 bases and J by 3 bases, with 14 bases between. CDR3 size: 14 residues. CDR1 KGHDR and CDR2 SFDVKD come from the germline V gene.

This sequence joins TRBV5-1 and TRBJ1-2; 8 nucleotides line up with TRBD1. The germline V gene encodes CDR1 SGHRS and CDR2 YFSETQ. J was trimmed by 6 bases and V by 4 bases; bases with no gene match: 11. The CDR3 has 15 amino acids. CDR3 loop: CASSRTGQEPNGYTF. CDR3 DNA sequence: TGCGCCAGCAGCAGGACGGGACAGGAACCCAATGGCTACACCTTC.

The rearrangement links TRBV5-1 to TRBJ2-1; D gene unclear. With 4 bases removed from V and 0 bases from J, the gap between germline ends came to 17 bases. CDR1 is SGHRS, CDR2 YFSETQ, per germline. The CDR3 extends over 17 amino acids. CDR3 region: CASSQPPRPSSYNEQFF. In DNA, the CDR3 is TGCGCCAGCAGCCAGCCCCCCAGGCCAAGCTCCTACAATGAGCAGTTCTTC.

The chain is built from TRBV30 and TRBJ2-3, with D tentatively TRBD1 (6 bases). There are 17 residues in the CDR3. Germline V CDR1 and CDR2: GTSNPN, SVGIG (reference sequence). Trimming took 2 bases from V and 0 from J, leaving 18 bases between them. CDR3 in DNA: TGTGCCTGGAGTCTCCAAACATCAGGACAGAGCACAGATACGCAGTATTTT. Protein sequence: CAWSLQTSGQSTDTQYF.